This paragraph reports one T cell receptor beta chain. Its antigen is unidentified. Original analysis: What underpinned the distant-metastasis classifier for papillary thyroid cancer was the set of CDR3 differences across clinicopathological groups. Using MiXCR, TCRdb re-called clones from the PCR reads. These V and J calls originate from TCRdb's pipeline instead of the authors' own analysis. The table records roughly 25,000 clones, approximately 13% of them present only once. Looked up from germline, CDR1 is SGHAT and CDR2 is FQNNGV. V lost 6 bases and J 5 bases, leaving 7 bases between the germline ends. The CDR3 has 11 residues. These data come from a study of metastatic and nonmetastatic thyroid tumors. Study-wide context: From malignant and benign thyroid patients, repertoires in blood and in tumor or nodule tissue were compared.

Study-level points and caveats: TCR beta diversity was reportedly significantly higher in malignant thyroid tumors than benign nodules, in blood and tumor.

No patient received treatment before thyroid surgery. The receptor comes from a female donor with papillary thyroid cancer or a benign thyroid nodule (not recorded which). Some clones in this sample may be carry-over from other donors' samples. Material for sequencing was blood. The chain employs TRBV11-2 and TRBJ1-1; D remains ambiguous. In nucleotides, the CDR3 is TGTGCCAGCAGTAGTTTTACTGAAGCTTTCTTT. This gives the protein CASSSFTEAFF.